These 30 T cell receptor beta chains came from one sample sequenced in a study of T cell repertoires in cytomegalovirus infection. TCRdb passed the reads through MiXCR, listing each CDR3 protein once. The profile shows about 470,000 distinct CDR3 sequences, 42% of them singletons. Which antigens these TCRs recognize remains unknown. Sequencing used cultured PBMCs, obtained from culture after CMV antigen stimulation. The receptors were sampled from a human donor in good health (CMV status not recorded). Some clones in this sample may be carry-over from other donors' samples.

In this sample, this clonotype turned up once. The gene calls are TRBV7-6 and TRBJ1-1; D not certain. The germline gives CDR1 SGHVS, CDR2 FNYEAQ. There are 15 residues in the CDR3. V was trimmed by 3 bases and J by 4 bases, leaving 15 bases between them. In nucleotides, the CDR3 is TGTGCCAGCAGCTTGAAGAGGATAGGAAGCACTGAAGCTTTCTTT. Translation gives CASSLKRIGSTEAFF.

This chain uses TRBV7-6 with TRBJ1-4, with 7 bases lining up with TRBD1. The CDR3 sequence is 18 residues long. The V gene end was trimmed by 2 bases and the J gene end by 0 bases; junction bases not matched to a gene: 9. CDR1 SGHVS and CDR2 FNYEAQ come from the germline V gene. CDR3 nucleotide sequence: TGTGCCAGCAGCTTAACTCGGGACAGCCTTGCAACTAATGAAAAACTGTTTTTT. It is translated as CASSLTRDSLATNEKLFF. The full variable domain, its missing parts supplied by reference TRBV7-6 and TRBJ1-4, is GAGVSQSPRYKVTKRGQDVALRCDPISGHVSLYWYRQALGQGPEFLTYFNYEAQQDKSGLPNDRFSAERPEGSISTLTIQRTEQRDSAMYRCASSLTRDSLATNEKLFFGSGTQLSVL.

The genes are TRBV7-6 and TRBJ2-6; D remains unclear. The CDR3 runs to 17 residues. V lost 7 bases to trimming and J lost 0 bases, with 16 bases between them. Germline values: CDR1 SGHVS, CDR2 FNYEAQ. The CDR3 DNA sequence: TGTGCCAGCATCCACTCGGTTCTTAGCTCTGGGGCCAACGTCCTGACTTTC. Amino acids: CASIHSVLSSGANVLTF.

The rearrangement joins TRBV6-6 to TRBJ1-5, with TRBD1 matching over 7 bases. CDR1 and CDR2 (germline): MNHNY, SVGAGI (reference sequence). V was pared by 5 bases and J by 5 bases, with 9 bases of the junction left unmatched. The CDR3 is 15 residues long. CDR3 loop: CASSGAKTGHQPQHF. The CDR3 nucleotides are TGTGCCAGCAGTGGGGCGAAGACAGGGCATCAGCCCCAGCATTTT.

J is TRBJ2-1 and V is TRBV12-3 or TRBV12-4, with 8 bases aligning to TRBD2. Trimming took 2 bases from V and 10 from J; bases not matched to a gene: 10. This CDR3 spans 15 amino acids. This CDR3 reads CASSLTGLGRREQFF. DNA of the CDR3: TGTGCCAGCAGTTTAACGGGACTAGGGAGGCGGGAGCAGTTCTTC.

This chain connects TRBV20-1 to TRBJ1-4; D is possibly TRBD1 (6 bases). Trimming took 3 bases from V and 12 from J, leaving 20 bases between them. The germline CDR1 and CDR2 sequences are DFQATT and SNEGSKA (reference sequence). This CDR3 has 14 amino acids. CDR3 loop: CSARAGADPEELFF. The CDR3 DNA reads TGCAGTGCTAGGGCGGGGGCGGATCCCGAAGAACTGTTTTTT.

This clonotype was counted only a few times. The chain recombines TRBV7-2 with TRBJ2-7; D is possibly TRBD1 (5 bases). Per germline, CDR1 SGHTA and CDR2 FQGNSA. The CDR3 extends over 15 amino acids. The V gene lost 1 base and the J gene lost 1 base, with 11 bases spanning the gap. This CDR3 is CASSLGTIRSYEQYF. CDR3 in DNA: TGTGCCAGCAGCTTAGGGACAATAAGATCCTACGAGCAGTACTTC.

In this sample, this clonotype turned up a few times. This chain uses TRBV28 with TRBJ1-2; 8 positions match TRBD1. The V gene's germline CDR1 is MDHEN and CDR2 SYDVKM. The ends lost 7 bases at V and 0 bases at J; junction bases unmatched: 7. The length of the CDR3 is 15 residues. The DNA of the CDR3 is TGTGCCAGCACAGGGGGCGGGCAAGCTAACTATGGCTACACCTTC. It specifies CASTGGGQANYGYTF.

The chain links TRBV6-1 to TRBJ2-1; D is perhaps TRBD1 (6 bases). The V end was cut by 5 bases, the J end by 15 bases, with 20 bases between. CDR1 MNHNS and CDR2 SASEGT come from the germline V gene. The length of the CDR3 is 13 residues. The CDR3, as DNA: TGTGCCAGCAGTATGAACCTGACAGGAGATAGGTTCTTC. Protein: CASSMNLTGDRFF.

The chain combines TRBV4-3 with TRBJ2-7; 10 bases fit TRBD1. Germline CDR1 LGHNA, CDR2 YSLEER. The trim removed 4 bases at V and 3 bases at J, leaving 6 bases unmatched. The CDR3 loop spans 15 amino acids. CDR3 DNA: TGCGCCAGCAGCCCCACCGGGACAGGGGTCTACGAGCAGTACTTC. Its protein is CASSPTGTGVYEQYF.

The V gene is TRBV19, the J gene TRBJ1-2, with D uncertain. In germline, CDR1 is LNHDA, CDR2 SQIVND (reference sequence). The CDR3 contains 13 residues. V gave up 5 bases and J gave up 2 bases, with 9 bases separating them. In nucleotides, the CDR3 is TGTGCCAGTAGTCTTACACCGAACTATGGCTACACCTTC. Its translation: CASSLTPNYGYTF.

This chain joins TRBV27 and TRBJ1-4; D might be TRBD1 (5 bases). CDR3 length equals 15 residues. Germline values: CDR1 MNHEY, CDR2 SMNVEV (reference sequence). With 5 bases removed from V and 0 bases from J, the gap between germline ends came to 10 bases. CDR3 DNA: TGTGCCAGCAGTCGTGAGGGGACAACTAATGAAAAACTGTTTTTT. As protein: CASSREGTTNEKLFF. The full variable domain, its missing parts supplied by reference TRBV27 and TRBJ1-4, is EAQVTQNPRYLITVTGKKLTVTCSQNMNHEYMSWYRQDPGLGLRQIYYSMNVEVTDKGDVPEGYKVSRKEKRNFPLILESPSPNQTSLYFCASSREGTTNEKLFFGSGTQLSVL.

This clonotype was seen only a few times. The J gene is TRBJ1-6, the V gene TRBV6-1; no reliable D call. From germline, CDR1 is MNHNS and CDR2 SASEGT. The CDR3 is made up of 13 amino acids. Between the trimmed V and J ends, which lost 6 bases and 4 bases, there was a span of 7 bases. The CDR3 DNA is TGTGCCAGCAGCGAGCCGTATAATTCACCCCTCCACTTT. It yields the protein CASSEPYNSPLHF.

The chain couples TRBV11-2 to TRBJ1-3; unclear D gene. Trimming took off 5 bases at V and 0 bases at J, with 11 bases between the two ends. CDR1 SGHAT and CDR2 FQNNGV come from the germline V gene. The CDR3 runs 15 residues. Here the CDR3 reads CASSPQYGSGNTIYF. The CDR3 region has the DNA TGTGCCAGCAGCCCCCAGTATGGCTCTGGAAACACCATATATTTT.

CDR3 in DNA: TGTGCCAGCAGCTTATACGGGACTGAGCAGTTCTTC. This encodes CASSLYGTEQFF. This chain uses TRBV7-2 with TRBJ2-1; D is perhaps TRBD1 or TRBD2 (5 bases each). V dropped 2 bases and J dropped 9 bases, with 8 bases sitting between them. Germline CDR1 and CDR2: SGHTA and FQGNSA. CDR3 length equals 12 residues.

This clonotype was counted at least ten times. V and J are TRBV7-8 and TRBJ2-1, with 13 positions matching TRBD2. CDR1 and CDR2 (germline): SGHVS, FQNEAQ. The ends lost 5 bases at V and 0 bases at J; junction bases unmatched: 16. The CDR3 contains 21 residues. CDR3 coding DNA: TGTGCCAGCAGCCAAAGAAGCAAGACTAGCGGGGGGATGAGCTCCTACAATGAGCAGTTCTTC. Amino acids: CASSQRSKTSGGMSSYNEQFF.

The V gene is TRBV28, the J gene TRBJ1-5; D gene ambiguous. The CDR3 contains 14 residues. CDR1 is MDHEN, CDR2 SYDVKM, per germline. V was shortened by 1 base and J by 6 bases, with 10 bases between the two germline ends. The CDR3 DNA reads TGTGCCAGCAGTTTATTCTGGCTAGGTCAGCCCCAGCATTTT. Amino acid sequence: CASSLFWLGQPQHF.

This clonotype was counted a few times. The V gene is TRBV19, the J gene TRBJ2-5; D call uncertain. The V gene's germline CDR1 is LNHDA and CDR2 SQIVND (reference sequence). CDR3 length equals 14 residues. V lost 3 bases to trimming and J lost 3 bases, with 11 bases between them. CDR3 amino acids: CASSIPGGEETQYF. CDR3 bases: TGTGCCAGTAGTATCCCAGGTGGGGAAGAGACCCAGTACTTC.

CDR3 protein: CASSFSGPGSDTQYF. Here the CDR3 DNA reads TGTGCCAGCAGCTTCAGTGGGCCGGGGTCAGATACGCAGTATTTT. The chain employs TRBV11-3 and TRBJ2-3, with D possibly TRBD2 on 5 matching bases. The CDR3 is 15 residues long. Deletions cut 3 bases from V and 4 bases from J, with 14 bases between. CDR1 is SGHNT and CDR2 is YENEEA in the germline V gene.

The chain is built from TRBV6-1 and TRBJ2-7, with D perhaps assigned TRBD1 or TRBD2 (6 bases each). The CDR3 spans 15 residues. The V gene's germline CDR1 is MNHNS and CDR2 SASEGT. V lost 5 bases and J lost 2, with 16 bases in between. The CDR3 loop is CASSLGGTRTYEQYF. The CDR3 DNA reads as TGTGCCAGCAGTTTGGGCGGGACACGAACCTACGAGCAGTACTTC.

Concerning this clonotype: Relative to the germline gene, one junction end is altered; a read error may explain this. The CDR3 DNA reads TGTGCCAGCTCCCTCGGAGGTGAAAAACTGGTTTTT. Its protein is CASSLGGEKLVF. The chain is built from TRBV28 and TRBJ1-4, with unresolved D. Germline CDR1 and CDR2: MDHEN and SYDVKM. The CDR3 has 12 residues.

V and J are TRBV12-3 or TRBV12-4 and TRBJ2-3, with TRBD2 as a possible D gene (6 bases). The CDR3 is 17 amino acids. Trimming removed 6 bases at V and 6 bases at J, with 25 bases between. In nucleotides, the CDR3 is TGTGCCAGCAGAAATACGCCGGGACTCCCGGAAGGGGATACGCAGTATTTT. Translation: CASRNTPGLPEGDTQYF.

V usage is TRBV5-4 and J usage is TRBJ2-5; D possibly matches TRBD1 or TRBD2 (5 bases each). From germline, CDR1 is SGHNT and CDR2 YYREEE (reference sequence). CDR3 length: 14 amino acids. V lost 4 bases to trimming and J lost 5 bases, with 15 bases between them. CDR3 DNA sequence: TGTGCCAGCAGCGAGAACTGGGGGTCGGAGACCCAGTACTTC. It is translated as CASSENWGSETQYF. Full variable domain (outside the CDR3, taken from reference TRBV5-4 and TRBJ2-5): ETGVTQSPTHLIKTRGQQVTLRCSSQSGHNTVSWYQQALGQGPQFIFQYYREEENGRGNFPPRFSGLQFPNYSSELNVNALELDDSALYLCASSENWGSETQYFGPGTRLLVL.

The V and J genes are TRBV19 and TRBJ1-4; 7 bases line up with TRBD1. Germline V gene lookup returns CDR1 LNHDA and CDR2 SQIVND (reference sequence). The CDR3 is 15 residues long. The V gene end was trimmed by 6 bases and the J gene end by 4 bases; junction bases not matched to a gene: 8. The CDR3 bases are TGTGCCAGTAGCACCGGACAGGTTCTTAATGAAAAACTGTTTTTT. This translates into CASSTGQVLNEKLFF.

Only a few counts were recorded for this clonotype. This chain uses TRBV2 with TRBJ2-1; D remains unclear. V lost 9 bases, J lost 1 base, and 10 bases lay in between. The germline gives CDR1 SNHLY, CDR2 FYNNEI. The CDR3 spans 13 residues. CDR3 nucleotides: TGTGCCAGTCAGCGAGTATCCTACAATGAGCAGTTCTTC. This sequence encodes CASQRVSYNEQFF. Looking up the rest from reference TRBV2 and TRBJ2-1 gives the full variable domain: EPEVTQTPSHQVTQMGQEVILRCVPISNHLYFYWYRQILGQKVEFLVSFYNNEISEKSEIFDDQFSVERPDGSNFTLKIRSTKLEDSAMYFCASQRVSYNEQFFGPGTRLTVL.

This clonotype was observed at least ten times. The chain has TRBV7-8 and TRBJ2-5, with TRBD2 matching 9 bases. The CDR3 runs 15 residues. CDR1 is SGHVS, CDR2 FQNEAQ, per germline. V dropped 6 bases and J dropped 1; count of bases not matched to a gene: 6. This chain's CDR3 is CASRASGDLQETQYF. Written as DNA, the CDR3 is TGTGCCAGCAGGGCTAGCGGGGACCTCCAAGAGACCCAGTACTTC.

This clonotype was seen a few times. The chain couples TRBV20-1 to TRBJ2-2, with unresolved D. The V and J ends lost 3 bases and 2 bases respectively, with 7 bases between them. The CDR3 loop spans 13 amino acids. Germline CDR1 is DFQATT and CDR2 is SNEGSKA (reference sequence). The CDR3 loop reads CSARSANTGELFF. CDR3 in DNA: TGCAGTGCTAGGAGTGCTAACACCGGGGAGCTGTTTTTT.

The sample holds one count of this clonotype. The V gene is TRBV12-3 or TRBV12-4, the J gene TRBJ2-5; TRBD2 aligns across 7 bases. V was pared by 8 bases and J by 4 bases, with 7 bases of the junction left unmatched. The CDR3 covers 13 residues. The CDR3 loop is CASRTGLGETQYF. The CDR3 DNA reads TGTGCCAGCCGTACCGGACTAGGAGAGACCCAGTACTTC.

This clonotype has only a few counts. J is TRBJ2-2 and V is TRBV10-3; 11 bases are a match to TRBD1. The CDR3 totals 15 residues. V shed 10 bases, J shed 4 bases, and the junction held 8 bases outside the gene matches. The V gene's germline CDR1 is ENHRY and CDR2 SYGVKD. The CDR3 region is CATSRDRGFTGELFF. The CDR3 nucleotides read TGTGCCACCTCACGGGACAGGGGGTTCACCGGGGAGCTGTTTTTT.

The rearrangement links TRBV27 to TRBJ2-2; the match to TRBD2 covers 9 bases. With V trimmed by 0 bases and J by 4 bases, 6 bases remained unmatched. This CDR3 has 17 amino acids. Germline V gene data show CDR1 as MNHEY and CDR2 as SMNVEV (reference sequence). The CDR3 protein is CASSLSRLAGTTGELFF. The CDR3 bases are TGTGCCAGCAGTTTATCGCGGCTAGCGGGAACCACCGGGGAGCTGTTTTTT.